This TCR beta chain derives from a study of persistence of HIV-infected CD4 T cells. Study information: Up to about 180 mL blood was drawn at multiple time points; a couple of donors had single-time leukapheresis.

An overlapping HIV-1 Gag peptide pool stimulated these cells at roughly 1 ug/peptide/mL. CD4+ T cells upregulating both CD40 ligand and CD69 were sorted as responding cells. Suppressive ART was started during chronic HIV-1 infection in these adults. Donors had undetectable plasma HIV-1 RNA, under 50 copies/mL, for 4+ years. Anti-CD28/CD49d costimulation, CD40-blocking antibody and enfuvirtide were given to CD8-depleted PBMCs for less than 20 hours. Germline-derived CDR1 and CDR2 are LNHNV and YYDKDF (reference sequence). V was shortened by 0 bases and J by 5 bases, with 16 bases between the two germline ends. The CDR3 extends over 17 amino acids. The immunoSEQ assay was version 4, run in survey mode. Assay used: immunoSEQ multiplex PCR; TCRdb lists only in-frame clones, some missing. The repertoire holds thousands of clones, with about four fifths as singletons. For this clone: The antigen remains unidentified.

This TCR derives from an adult woman with HIV who was CMV-seropositive. The material sequenced was CD4+ T cells sorted from PBMCs after roughly 18-hour stimulation, taken from a patient who received antiretroviral therapy. The chain uses TRBV15 and TRBJ1-4; no reliable D call. The CDR3, as DNA: TGTGCCACCAGCAGAGATGGCGCGGGAGGGAGGAATGAAAAACTGTTTTTT. It translates to CATSRDGAGGRNEKLFF. Combining the CDR3 with reference TRBV15 and TRBJ1-4 gives the whole variable domain DAMVIQNPRYQVTQFGKPVTLSCSQTLNHNVMYWYQQKSSQAPKLLFHYYDKDFNNEADTPDNFQSRRPNTSFCFLDIRSPGLGDTAMYLCATSRDGAGGRNEKLFFGSGTQLSVL.